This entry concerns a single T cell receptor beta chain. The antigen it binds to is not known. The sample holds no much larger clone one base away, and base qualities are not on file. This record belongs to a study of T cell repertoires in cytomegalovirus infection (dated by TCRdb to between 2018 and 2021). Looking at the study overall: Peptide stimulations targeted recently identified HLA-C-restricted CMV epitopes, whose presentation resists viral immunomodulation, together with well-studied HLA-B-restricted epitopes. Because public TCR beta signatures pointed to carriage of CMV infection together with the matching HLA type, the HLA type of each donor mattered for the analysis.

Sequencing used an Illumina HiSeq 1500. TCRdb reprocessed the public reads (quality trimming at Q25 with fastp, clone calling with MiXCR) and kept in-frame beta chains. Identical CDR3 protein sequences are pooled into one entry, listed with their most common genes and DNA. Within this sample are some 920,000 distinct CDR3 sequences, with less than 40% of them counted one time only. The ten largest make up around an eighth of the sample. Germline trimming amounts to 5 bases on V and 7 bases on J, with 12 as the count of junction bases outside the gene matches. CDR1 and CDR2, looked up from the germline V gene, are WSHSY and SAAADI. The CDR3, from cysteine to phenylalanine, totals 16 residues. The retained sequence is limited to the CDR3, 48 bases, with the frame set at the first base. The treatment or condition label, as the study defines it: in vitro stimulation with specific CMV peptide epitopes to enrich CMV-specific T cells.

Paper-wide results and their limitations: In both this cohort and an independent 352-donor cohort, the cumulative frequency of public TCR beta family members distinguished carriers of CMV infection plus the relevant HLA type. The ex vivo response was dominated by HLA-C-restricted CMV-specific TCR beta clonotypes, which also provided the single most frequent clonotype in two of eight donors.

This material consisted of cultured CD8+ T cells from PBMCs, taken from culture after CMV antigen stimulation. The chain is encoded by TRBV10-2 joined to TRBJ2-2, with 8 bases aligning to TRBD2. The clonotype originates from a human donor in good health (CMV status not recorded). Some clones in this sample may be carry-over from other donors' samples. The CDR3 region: CASSYLTGGPVGELFF. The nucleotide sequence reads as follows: TGCGCCAGCAGTTACCTCACGGGGGGGCCGGTCGGGGAGCTGTTTTTT.